This TCR beta chain was sequenced for a study of T-cell memory formation after mild COVID-19. This clonotype was counted only a few times. Its antigen is currently unknown. A 5'RACE reaction primed in the constant segment made cDNA libraries of TCR alpha and TCR beta, and these carried sample barcodes and UMIs. One entry per CDR3 protein results from TCRdb running MiXCR on the 5' RACE reads. This sample yields 200,000 to 250,000 distinct CDR3 sequences, of which 27% are seen a single time; roughly an eighth belongs to the top ten. Germline values: CDR1 DFQATT, CDR2 SNEGSKA (reference sequence). The V gene lost 1 base and the J gene lost 2 bases, with 20 bases spanning the gap. The CDR3 sequence is 17 residues long. The study's findings and limits: The main location of contracting CD4+ clones was CM and EM, and that of contracting CD8+ clones was EMRA. Clones that shrank (day 15 to 85) were balanced CD4/CD8, whereas later expanders leaned CD4+.

This chain uses TRBV20-1 with TRBJ1-1; weak D call: TRBD1 (6 bases). This receptor was identified in an adult woman who had mild COVID-19 (a few samples of this study predate the infection). Cell type and time point are not known. Sequencing input: PBMCs or a T cell subset sorted from them (not recorded which). This CDR3 is CSARGNRVSPLNTEAFF. The CDR3 nucleotides are TGCAGTGCTAGAGGGAACAGGGTCTCTCCACTCAACACTGAAGCTTTCTTT.